A selection of T cell receptor beta chains follows, all from one sample in a study of Graves' ophthalmopathy and Graves' hyperthyroidism. From the multiplex PCR reads, TCRdb called clonotypes with MiXCR, one entry per CDR3 protein. This sample has around 1.1 million distinct CDR3 sequences, with 35% to 45% found just once. The specimen sequenced was peripheral blood or thyroid tissue (not recorded which). These receptor sequences come from an adult man with Graves' hyperthyroidism. Each CDR3 is given with its conserved first and last residue. Each record gives: J gene, V gene, clone size, D gene, CDR3 DNA, CDR3 protein. D genes are given only for firm matches. For some rows the clone size is stated as once, few or many, or as a class when expanded; others skip it.

>TRBJ2-7|TRBV6-5|.|TRBD2
TGTGCCAGCGGTTTCGGGGGGGCCAGGTCCTACGAGCAGTACTTC
CASGFGGARSYEQYF
>TRBJ1-2|TRBV6-6|few|.
TGTGCCAGCAGGGAGGGGTTAGTGACCTTC
CASREGLVTF
>TRBJ2-5|TRBV7-2|.|.
TGTGCCAGCAGCTTAAAGAGGGCTAGCCTGCAAGAGACCCAGTACTTC
CASSLKRASLQETQYF
>TRBJ2-7|TRBV10-1|.|TRBD2
TGCGCCAGCTCGGGGGGGTCTGGGGCAGATATATACGAGCAGTACTTC
CASSGGSGADIYEQYF
>TRBJ1-6|TRBV13|many|.
TGTGCCAGCGGTCCGGGCGACAGGCAGTTTGAGCCCCTCCACTTT
CASGPGDRQFEPLHF
>TRBJ1-2|TRBV27|few|TRBD1
TGTGCCAGCAGTTTAAGCGCAGGGGGCGGAGAGGGGTATGGCTACACCTTC
CASSLSAGGGEGYGYTF
>TRBJ2-7|TRBV14|.|.
TGTGCCAGCAGCCAACAGGGGAGCGGGATATACGAGCAGTACTTC
CASSQQGSGIYEQYF
>TRBJ1-2|TRBV5-6|.|TRBD1
TGTGCCAGCAGCTGGGCGGGGCAGGGGGCATTAATGGGCTATGGCTACACCTTC
CASSWAGQGALMGYGYTF
>TRBJ2-5|TRBV7-8|once|.
TGTGCCAGCAGCACCGGGACCCAAACGGGGACCCAGTACTTC
CASSTGTQTGTQYF
>TRBJ2-7|TRBV7-2|few|TRBD2
TGTGCCAGCAGCCCTAAACTAGCGGGAGCCTACGAGCAGTACTTC
CASSPKLAGAYEQYF
>TRBJ2-2|TRBV19|few|.
TGTGCCAGTAGTATTTGGGGGCCTAACACCGGGGAGCTGTTTTTT
CASSIWGPNTGELFF
>TRBJ1-6|TRBV7-9|many|.
TGTGCCAGCAGCGACCTCAGGGACTCACCCCTCCACTTT
CASSDLRDSPLHF
>TRBJ2-7|TRBV25-1|.|.
TGTGCCAGCAGCCCTCATCTTACCAGATACGAGCAGTACTTC
CASSPHLTRYEQYF
>TRBJ1-5|TRBV6-6|many|.
TGTGCCAGCAGTTACTCGAGCCTGGGGAATCAGCCCCAGCATTTT
CASSYSSLGNQPQHF
>TRBJ1-6|TRBV2|many|.
TGTGCCAGCACCCAAAAGGAGGGGTCAAGCTCCTATAATTCACCCCTCCACTTT
CASTQKEGSSSYNSPLHF
>TRBJ1-1|TRBV28|few|.
TGTGCCAGCAGTTTTCGGAGACCCTTGAACACTGAAGCTTTCTTT
CASSFRRPLNTEAFF
>TRBJ1-4|TRBV12-3/TRBV12-4|few|TRBD1
TGTGCCAGCAGATCAGCAGGGGGCTCCAATGAAAAACTGTTTTTT
CASRSAGGSNEKLFF
>TRBJ2-7|TRBV15|many|.
TGTGCCACCAGCAGGGCCCGAGACAGGAGCTCCTACGAGCAGTACTTC
CATSRARDRSSYEQYF
>TRBJ1-5|TRBV5-1|many|.
TGCGCCAGCAGCTTGGTTCCGGCGGGTTCCAATCAGCCCCAGCATTTT
CASSLVPAGSNQPQHF
>TRBJ2-7|TRBV11-2|.|.
TGTGCCAGCAGCGATACATCAAGCGGGCGTGAGGACGAGCAGTACTTC
CASSDTSSGREDEQYF
>TRBJ2-7|TRBV25-1|many|.
TGTGCCAGCAGTGAAGGACAGTTTTCCTACGAGCAGTACTTC
CASSEGQFSYEQYF
>TRBJ1-2|TRBV29-1|.|.
TGCAGCCACAGTCGGGCGAACTATGGCTACACCTTC
CSHSRANYGYTF
>TRBJ1-2|TRBV20-1|few|.
TGCAGTGCTAGAACGATCTATGGCTACACCTTC
CSARTIYGYTF
>TRBJ2-7|TRBV20-1|.|.
TGCAGTGCTAGAGTGGTACGGGAGCAGTACTTC
CSARVVREQYF
>TRBJ1-2|TRBV28|.|.
TGTGCCAGCAGCTCATCAAGTGGAGTCACCTTC
CASSSSSGVTF
>TRBJ2-7|TRBV9|.|.
TGTGCCTGGAGTAATGGCGGTCATTCGTACTACGAGCAGTACTTC
CAWSNGGHSYYEQYF
>TRBJ1-2|TRBV29-1|few|.
TGCAGCGTTGACCATCAGGGACTCGGCTACACCTTC
CSVDHQGLGYTF
>TRBJ2-2|TRBV24-1|few|.
TGTGCCACCAGTCCGACAGTAACGAACACCGGGGAGCTGTTTTTT
CATSPTVTNTGELFF
>TRBJ1-2|TRBV29-1|.|.
TGCAGCGTTGAAGATCCAGGGAGTGGCTATGGCTACACCTTC
CSVEDPGSGYGYTF
>TRBJ2-5|TRBV10-3|.|TRBD1
TGTGCCATCAGTGAGGACGGACAGGGCCAGCCCCAGTACTTC
CAISEDGQGQPQYF
>TRBJ1-4|TRBV2|once|TRBD1
TGTGCCAGCAGTCCTAAGACAGGGGTTGAAAAACTGTTTTTT
CASSPKTGVEKLFF
>TRBJ1-4|TRBV10-3|.|.
TGTGCCATCAGTGAGAGGGTGGCGCGTGAAAAACTGTTTTTT
CAISERVAREKLFF
>TRBJ2-2|TRBV7-9|.|.
TGTGCCAGCAGCTTACGGGGGCGCGGGGAGCTGTTTTTT
CASSLRGRGELFF
>TRBJ2-2|TRBV24-1|many|.
TGTGCCACACGGGGACAGAACACCGGGGAGCTGTTTTTT
CATRGQNTGELFF
>TRBJ2-7|TRBV11-2|.|.
TGCGCCAGCAGCTTACCGGGATTCGAAACCTACGAGCAGTACTTC
CASSLPGFETYEQYF
>TRBJ1-6|TRBV7-2|.|.
TGTGCCAGCAGCCCCCACGGGCAGGCATATGATTCACCCCTCCACTTT
CASSPHGQAYDSPLHF
>TRBJ1-2|TRBV28|few|.
TGTGCCAGCATGGAGGGGGTTTTTGGCTACACCTTC
CASMEGVFGYTF
>TRBJ1-4|TRBV7-8|many|.
TGTGCCAGCGGAGGGAGCAGGGTTGGTGAAAAACTGTTTTTT
CASGGSRVGEKLFF
>TRBJ2-7|TRBV25-1|.|.
TGTGCCAGCAGTTCCCCCGTGGGGGGCTTCAACTACGAGCAGTACTTC
CASSSPVGGFNYEQYF
>TRBJ1-1|TRBV25-1|.|TRBD1
TGTGCCAGCAGCGCCGGACAGGGGGGCATGAACACTGAAGCTTTCTTT
CASSAGQGGMNTEAFF
>TRBJ2-6|TRBV29-1|.|TRBD2
TGCAGCGTTGCCGGGAGGGCCGGGGCCAACGTCCTGACTTTC
CSVAGRAGANVLTF